Listed here are 30 T cell receptor beta chains from one sample, sequenced in a study of cytomegalovirus exposure and HLA in healthy donors. Sequenced by immunoSEQ multiplex PCR; TCRdb stores in-frame clones only, minus some. The table records fewer than 75,000 clones, about 95% of them present only once. The sequenced sample was PBMCs. Every receptor here comes from a man aged 18 to 30 in good health and CMV-seronegative.

The CDR3 here is CASSMGGLGGTDTQYF. In DNA, the CDR3 is TGTGCCAGTAGTATGGGTGGACTAGGGGGCACAGATACGCAGTATTTT. The chain combines TRBV19 with TRBJ2-3; the match to TRBD2 covers 7 bases. Unmatched junction bases numbered 7, after V lost 3 bases and J lost 1 base. The CDR3 contains 16 residues. CDR1 and CDR2 (germline): LNHDA, SQIVND (reference sequence).

The rearrangement uses TRBV7-9 and TRBJ1-1; 11 nucleotides match TRBD1. This CDR3 is 14 amino acids long. Per the germline V gene, CDR1 is SEHNR and CDR2 is FQNEAQ (reference sequence). V gave up 6 bases and J gave up 6 bases; unmatched junction bases: 6. The CDR3 sequence is CASSLGQGDPEAFF. CDR3 in DNA: TGTGCCAGCAGTTTGGGACAGGGGGACCCTGAAGCTTTCTTT.

The CDR3 sequence is CASSVLASGDTEAFF. CDR3 DNA: TGTGCCAGCAGCGTATTGGCTTCGGGGGACACTGAAGCTTTCTTT. The chain combines TRBV9 with TRBJ1-1; weak D call: TRBD1 (5 bases). The CDR3 runs 15 residues. Germline V gene data show CDR1 as SGDLS and CDR2 as YYNGEE. Trimming removed 1 base from V and 3 bases from J, with 13 bases in between.

The table lists this clone with a few counts. The rearrangement uses TRBV29-1 and TRBJ2-1; TRBD2 matches at 10 bases. Germline trimming cut 4 bases from V and 12 bases from J; bases unmatched to any gene: 12. CDR1 and CDR2 from the germline V gene are SQVTM and ANQGSEA. This CDR3 contains 14 residues. In DNA form, the CDR3 reads TGCAGCGTTGGCACTAGCGGGGACCTACCGGGGCAGTTCTTC. Protein: CSVGTSGDLPGQFF.

This rearrangement joins TRBV6-6 to TRBJ1-5; D is possibly TRBD1 (5 bases). Trimming removed 5 bases from V and 3 bases from J, with 11 bases in between. Germline assignment: CDR1 MNHNY and CDR2 SVGAGI (reference sequence). CDR3 length: 14 amino acids. The CDR3 is CASSPGTDNQPQHF. The CDR3 DNA reads as TGTGCCAGCAGTCCTGGGACTGACAATCAGCCCCAGCATTTT.

CDR3 bases: TGTGCCAGCAGCCTAAGCCCGGGGAGGTTCGGAGGCTACACCTTC. As protein: CASSLSPGRFGGYTF. This chain joins TRBV7-6 and TRBJ1-2; D remains unclear. CDR3 length: 15 residues. Trimming took off 5 bases at V and 8 bases at J, with 21 bases between the two ends. Germline V CDR1 and CDR2: SGHVS, FNYEAQ. The complete variable domain, with remaining parts taken from reference TRBV7-6 and TRBJ1-2, reads GAGVSQSPRYKVTKRGQDVALRCDPISGHVSLYWYRQALGQGPEFLTYFNYEAQQDKSGLPNDRFSAERPEGSISTLTIQRTEQRDSAMYRCASSLSPGRFGGYTFGSGTRLTVV.

The rearrangement joins TRBV9 to TRBJ2-1; no clear D. Germline loops: CDR1 SGDLS, CDR2 YYNGEE. CDR3 length equals 12 residues. V was clipped by 1 base and J by 8 bases, with 7 bases between them. The DNA for the CDR3 is TGTGCCAGCAGCGTAACTGAGGATGAGCAGTTCTTC. Translation: CASSVTEDEQFF. Full variable domain (rest looked up from reference TRBV9 and TRBJ2-1): DSGVTQTPKHLITATGQRVTLRCSPRSGDLSVYWYQQSLDQGLQFLIQYYNGEERAKGNILERFSAQQFPDLHSELNLSSLELGDSALYFCASSVTEDEQFFGPGTRLTVL.

The chain carries TRBV28 and TRBJ1-5; D may be TRBD1 (6 bases). V was shortened by 1 base and J by 2 bases, with 12 bases between the two germline ends. The CDR3 runs to 16 residues. The V gene's germline CDR1 is MDHEN and CDR2 SYDVKM. The CDR3 nucleotides read TGTGCCAGCAGTTTATTGGGGGCGCTTGGCAATCAGCCCCAGCATTTT. Translating gives CASSLLGALGNQPQHF.

This clone was found once. The same CDR3 is also encoded by other DNA sequences in this sample. The chain has TRBV2 and TRBJ2-2, with no clear D. The V gene lost 4 bases and the J gene lost 1 base, with 4 bases spanning the gap. The CDR3 is 13 residues long. Per the germline V gene, CDR1 is SNHLY and CDR2 is FYNNEI. DNA for the CDR3: TGTGCCAGCAGTGCGGGGAACACCGGGGAGCTGTTTTTT. As protein: CASSAGNTGELFF.

The chain joins TRBV28 to TRBJ1-1; D is perhaps TRBD1 (6 bases). This CDR3 is 15 amino acids long. CDR1 MDHEN and CDR2 SYDVKM come from the germline V gene. The V gene lost 6 bases and the J gene lost 4 bases, with 18 bases spanning the gap. The chain's CDR3 is CASSLNRAWGTEAFF. The CDR3 DNA follows: TGTGCCAGCAGCCTTAACAGGGCATGGGGCACTGAAGCTTTCTTT.

The chain is built from TRBV5-1 and TRBJ1-1, with D possibly being TRBD1 (6 bases). CDR1 is SGHRS, CDR2 YFSETQ, per germline. With 1 base removed from V and 0 bases from J, the gap between germline ends came to 7 bases. CDR3 size: 14 residues. The CDR3 here is CASSLKGVNTEAFF. CDR3 DNA sequence: TGCGCCAGCAGCTTGAAGGGGGTGAACACTGAAGCTTTCTTT. Full variable domain (rest looked up from reference TRBV5-1 and TRBJ1-1): KAGVTQTPRYLIKTRGQQVTLSCSPISGHRSVSWYQQTPGQGLQFLFEYFSETQRNKGNFPGRFSGRQFSNSRSEMNVSTLELGDSALYLCASSLKGVNTEAFFGQGTRLTVV.

This clone was recorded only once. The DNA is omitted, as the CDR3 cannot be located on it reliably, and the CDR3 follows TCRdb's listing. The chain is built from TRBV6-5 and TRBJ1-2; the table's D call of TRBD1 was not tested on the DNA. Including both end residues, the CDR3 is 14 amino acids long. Per germline, CDR1 MNHEY and CDR2 SVGAGI. The CDR3 loop reads CASSSGQGRYGYTF.

This chain links TRBV10-2 with TRBJ1-3, with 7 bases fitting TRBD1. Germline lookup yields CDR1 WSHSY and CDR2 SAAADI. With V trimmed by 3 bases and J by 3 bases, 5 bases remained unmatched. The CDR3 consists of 15 residues. The CDR3 DNA reads as TGCGCCAGCAGTGAAGGGCCAGGGGGTGGAAACACCATATATTTT. This gives the protein CASSEGPGGGNTIYF.

The chain employs TRBV5-1 and TRBJ2-2, with D hard to call. The germline V gene encodes CDR1 SGHRS and CDR2 YFSETQ. Trimming left V 4 bases short and J 0 bases short, with 7 bases between. This CDR3 contains 14 residues. The DNA of the CDR3 is TGCGCCAGCAGCCCCCCAACGAACACCGGGGAGCTGTTTTTT. Translation gives CASSPPTNTGELFF.

The table lists this clone with a few counts. The chain joins TRBV19 to TRBJ1-6; a weak D match, TRBD1 (6 bases). Trimming shortened V by 4 bases and J by 9 bases, and 16 bases separated the two germline ends. The germline V gene has CDR1 LNHDA and CDR2 SQIVND (reference sequence). This CDR3 is built from 15 residues. The CDR3 loop reads CASSKGTRAGSPLHF. The CDR3 DNA sequence: TGTGCCAGTAGTAAGGGGACAAGGGCGGGTTCACCCCTCCACTTT.

This clone is a singleton in its sample. This chain joins TRBV9 and TRBJ1-2; TRBD1 is a possible D gene (5 bases). Germline CDR1 is SGDLS and CDR2 is YYNGEE. CDR3 length equals 15 residues. Trimming left V 0 bases short and J 7 bases short, with 16 bases between. The CDR3 bases are TGTGCCAGCAGCGTAGGGGAAACAGGCTTGCGTGGCTACACCTTC. This sequence encodes CASSVGETGLRGYTF.

The genes are TRBV6-6 and TRBJ1-2; no clear D. The CDR3 has 12 residues. The germline V gene has CDR1 MNHNY and CDR2 SVGAGI (reference sequence). Trimming removed 5 bases from V and 0 bases from J, with 4 bases in between. The CDR3 region is CASSETNYGYTF. For the CDR3, the DNA is TGTGCCAGCAGTGAGACTAACTATGGCTACACCTTC.

The rearrangement uses TRBV27 and TRBJ1-4; 7 bases match TRBD1. Per germline, CDR1 MNHEY and CDR2 SMNVEV (reference sequence). The CDR3 consists of 13 residues. After removal of 5 bases from V and 8 bases from J, the junction contained 5 bases not matched to a gene. The CDR3 DNA reads TGTGCCAGCAGTAACTGGACAGGAGAAAAACTGTTTTTT. As protein: CASSNWTGEKLFF. Variable domain in full (rest from reference TRBV27 and TRBJ1-4): EAQVTQNPRYLITVTGKKLTVTCSQNMNHEYMSWYRQDPGLGLRQIYYSMNVEVTDKGDVPEGYKVSRKEKRNFPLILESPSPNQTSLYFCASSNWTGEKLFFGSGTQLSVL.

The chain joins TRBV27 to TRBJ1-4; D ambiguous. Trimming shortened V by 2 bases and J by 7 bases, and 5 bases separated the two germline ends. Germline lookup yields CDR1 MNHEY and CDR2 SMNVEV (reference sequence). The CDR3 contains 12 residues. The CDR3 protein is CASSLAGEKLFF. The CDR3 nucleotides read TGTGCCAGCAGTTTAGCAGGTGAAAAACTGTTTTTT.

This clone was recorded once. The chain uses TRBV2 and TRBJ1-6; D might be TRBD1 (6 bases). Germline V lookup: CDR1 SNHLY, CDR2 FYNNEI. CDR3 length: 14 residues. V dropped 8 bases and J dropped 2 bases, with 10 bases sitting between them. The CDR3 loop reads CASGGRAYNSPLHF. The CDR3 DNA reads TGTGCCAGCGGGGGCAGGGCCTATAATTCACCCCTCCACTTT. The entire variable domain, with the rest obtained from reference TRBV2 and TRBJ1-6, is as follows: EPEVTQTPSHQVTQMGQEVILRCVPISNHLYFYWYRQILGQKVEFLVSFYNNEISEKSEIFDDQFSVERPDGSNFTLKIRSTKLEDSAMYFCASGGRAYNSPLHFGNGTRLTVT.

The V call is TRBV30, the J call TRBJ1-1; no reliable D call. Germline V CDR1 and CDR2: GTSNPN, SVGIG (reference sequence). V dropped 5 bases and J dropped 0 bases, with 7 bases sitting between them. The CDR3 spans 12 residues. CDR3 sequence reads: CAWVPMNTEAFF. In nucleotides, the CDR3 is TGTGCCTGGGTCCCTATGAACACTGAAGCTTTCTTT.

The sample holds a few counts of this clone. The V gene is TRBV18, the J gene TRBJ1-4; 9 bases match TRBD1. The germline V gene has CDR1 KGHSH and CDR2 LQKENI. The CDR3 runs 14 residues. V shed 3 bases, J shed 6 bases, and the junction held 2 bases outside the gene matches. In nucleotides, the CDR3 is TGTGCCAGCTCACCCCGGACAGGGGATGAAAAACTGTTTTTT. Amino acid sequence: CASSPRTGDEKLFF.

V usage is TRBV27 and J usage is TRBJ2-1, with D possibly TRBD2 on 5 matching bases. V was shortened by 10 bases and J by 6 bases, with 16 bases between the two germline ends. The CDR3 contains 13 residues. Germline loops: CDR1 MNHEY, CDR2 SMNVEV (reference sequence). CDR3 sequence reads: CATEAFEGNEQFF. The CDR3 DNA sequence: TGTGCCACCGAGGCTTTTGAGGGCAATGAGCAGTTCTTC.

CDR3 region: CASSLGRGEEGYTF. As DNA, the CDR3 is TGCGCCAGCAGCTTGGGACGGGGGGAGGAGGGCTACACCTTC. J is TRBJ1-2 and V is TRBV5-1, with a possible D match to TRBD1 (5 bases). V dropped 0 bases and J dropped 8 bases, with 14 bases sitting between them. The CDR3 spans 14 residues. Germline CDR1 reads SGHRS; CDR2 reads YFSETQ.

This rearrangement joins TRBV19 to TRBJ1-2, with D possibly being TRBD1 (5 bases). The CDR3 is made up of 13 amino acids. Between the trimmed V and J ends, which lost 3 bases and 5 bases, there was a span of 10 bases. The germline CDR1 and CDR2 sequences are LNHDA and SQIVND (reference sequence). The CDR3 reads CASSIGGTYGYTF. Here the CDR3 DNA reads TGTGCCAGTAGTATCGGGGGAACATATGGCTACACCTTC.

The chain employs TRBV5-1 and TRBJ2-7, with D possibly being TRBD1 (6 bases). V gave up 0 bases and J gave up 3 bases, with 10 bases separating them. Per germline, CDR1 SGHRS and CDR2 YFSETQ. The CDR3 has 14 amino acids. CDR3 loop: CASSLADRFYEQYF. CDR3 DNA sequence: TGCGCCAGCAGCTTGGCCGACAGGTTCTACGAGCAGTACTTC.

The chain combines TRBV2 with TRBJ1-5; D uncertain. Germline lookup yields CDR1 SNHLY and CDR2 FYNNEI. CDR3 length: 13 amino acids. Trimming took 3 bases from V and 6 from J, leaving 9 bases between them. The chain's CDR3 is CASSDWEGQPQHF. The CDR3 bases are TGTGCCAGCAGTGATTGGGAGGGTCAGCCCCAGCATTTT.

The V call is TRBV28, the J call TRBJ1-1, with unresolved D. Germline CDR1 is MDHEN and CDR2 is SYDVKM. Trimming took off 5 bases at V and 2 bases at J, with 12 bases between the two ends. The CDR3 is made up of 14 amino acids. This CDR3 is CASSPGGVNTEAFF. DNA for the CDR3: TGTGCCAGCAGTCCGGGCGGGGTTAACACTGAAGCTTTCTTT. The entire variable domain, with the rest obtained from reference TRBV28 and TRBJ1-1, is as follows: DVKVTQSSRYLVKRTGEKVFLECVQDMDHENMFWYRQDPGLGLRLIYFSYDVKMKEKGDIPEGYSVSREKKERFSLILESASTNQTSMYLCASSPGGVNTEAFFGQGTRLTVV.

The chain carries TRBV5-4 and TRBJ2-5; 9 positions agree with TRBD2. The ends lost 0 bases at V and 3 bases at J; junction bases unmatched: 3. Germline V lookup: CDR1 SGHNT, CDR2 YYREEE (reference sequence). The CDR3 spans 15 residues. CDR3 sequence reads: CASSLGLAGKETQYF. The CDR3 DNA reads TGTGCCAGCAGCTTGGGCCTAGCGGGGAAAGAGACCCAGTACTTC.

V is TRBV28 and J is TRBJ1-5, with D possibly matching TRBD1 (5 bases). The CDR3 runs 15 residues. CDR1 and CDR2 from the germline V gene are MDHEN and SYDVKM. V gave up 5 bases and J gave up 4 bases, with 15 bases separating them. The chain's CDR3 is CASSRQSKANQPQHF. The DNA for the CDR3 is TGTGCCAGCAGTCGACAGTCAAAAGCAAATCAGCCCCAGCATTTT.